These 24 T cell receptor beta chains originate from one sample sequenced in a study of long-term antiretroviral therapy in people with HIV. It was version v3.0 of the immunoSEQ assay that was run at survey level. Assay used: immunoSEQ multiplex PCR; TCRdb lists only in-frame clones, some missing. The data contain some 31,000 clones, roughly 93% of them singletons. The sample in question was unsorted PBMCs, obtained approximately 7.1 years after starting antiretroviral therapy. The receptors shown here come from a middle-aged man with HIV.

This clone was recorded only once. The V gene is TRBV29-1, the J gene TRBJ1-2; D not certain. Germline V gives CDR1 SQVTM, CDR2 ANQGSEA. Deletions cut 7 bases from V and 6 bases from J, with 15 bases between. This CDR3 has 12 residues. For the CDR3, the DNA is TGCAGCGCTACCTGGTCGGGGAATGGCTACACCTTC. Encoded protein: CSATWSGNGYTF.

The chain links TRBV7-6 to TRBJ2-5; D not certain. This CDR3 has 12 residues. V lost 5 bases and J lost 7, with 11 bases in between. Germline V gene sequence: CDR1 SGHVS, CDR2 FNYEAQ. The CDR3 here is CASSASWGTQYF. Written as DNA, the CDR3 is TGTGCCAGCAGCGCCTCCTGGGGGACCCAGTACTTC.

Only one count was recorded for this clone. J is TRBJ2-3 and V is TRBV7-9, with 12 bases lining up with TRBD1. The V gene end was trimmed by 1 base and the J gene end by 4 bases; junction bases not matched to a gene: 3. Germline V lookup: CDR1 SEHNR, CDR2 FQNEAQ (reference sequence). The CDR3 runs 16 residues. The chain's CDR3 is CASSLGGQGAADTQYF. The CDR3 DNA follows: TGTGCCAGCAGCTTAGGGGGACAGGGGGCCGCAGATACGCAGTATTTT.

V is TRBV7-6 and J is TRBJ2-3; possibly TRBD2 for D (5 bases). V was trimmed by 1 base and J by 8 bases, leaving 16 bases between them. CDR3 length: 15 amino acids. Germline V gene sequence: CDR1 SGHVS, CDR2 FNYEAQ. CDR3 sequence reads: CASSLDPAGGGTQYF. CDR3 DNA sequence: TGTGCCAGCAGCTTAGACCCTGCGGGCGGTGGTACGCAGTATTTT.

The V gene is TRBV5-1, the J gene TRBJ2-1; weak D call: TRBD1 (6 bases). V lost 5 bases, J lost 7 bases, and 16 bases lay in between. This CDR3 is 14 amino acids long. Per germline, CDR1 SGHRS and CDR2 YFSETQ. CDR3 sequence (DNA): TGCGCCAGCAGTCGGCTGGGGGCTGGGAATGAGCAGTTCTTC. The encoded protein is CASSRLGAGNEQFF.

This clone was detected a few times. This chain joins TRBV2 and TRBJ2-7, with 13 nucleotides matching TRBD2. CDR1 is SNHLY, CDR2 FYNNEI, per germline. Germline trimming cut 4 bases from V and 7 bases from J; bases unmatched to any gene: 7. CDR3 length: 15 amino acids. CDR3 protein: CASSGGGLAGKEQYF. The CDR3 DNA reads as TGTGCCAGCAGTGGGGGGGGACTAGCGGGGAAAGAGCAGTACTTC.

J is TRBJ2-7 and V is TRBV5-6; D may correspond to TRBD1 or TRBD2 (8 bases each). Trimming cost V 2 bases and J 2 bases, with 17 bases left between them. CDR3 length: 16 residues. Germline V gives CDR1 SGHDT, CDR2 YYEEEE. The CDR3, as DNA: TGTGCCAGCAGCTTCGGGGGGGGGACAGGCGCCTACGAGCAGTACTTC. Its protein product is CASSFGGGTGAYEQYF. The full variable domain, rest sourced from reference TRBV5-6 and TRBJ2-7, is DAGVTQSPTHLIKTRGQQVTLRCSPKSGHDTVSWYQQALGQGPQFIFQYYEEEERQRGNFPDRFSGHQFPNYSSELNVNALLLGDSALYLCASSFGGGTGAYEQYFGPGTRLTVT.

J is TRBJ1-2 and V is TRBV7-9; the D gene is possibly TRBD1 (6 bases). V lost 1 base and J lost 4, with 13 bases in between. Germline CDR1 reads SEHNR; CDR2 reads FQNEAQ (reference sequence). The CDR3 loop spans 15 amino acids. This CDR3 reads CASSLDRVGSYGYTF. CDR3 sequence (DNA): TGTGCCAGCAGCTTAGACAGGGTCGGGTCCTATGGCTACACCTTC.

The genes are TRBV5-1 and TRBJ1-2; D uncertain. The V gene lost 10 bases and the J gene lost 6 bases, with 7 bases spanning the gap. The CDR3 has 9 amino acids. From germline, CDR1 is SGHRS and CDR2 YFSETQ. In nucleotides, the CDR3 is TGCGCCGGGAGGGATGGCTACACCTTC. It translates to CAGRDGYTF.

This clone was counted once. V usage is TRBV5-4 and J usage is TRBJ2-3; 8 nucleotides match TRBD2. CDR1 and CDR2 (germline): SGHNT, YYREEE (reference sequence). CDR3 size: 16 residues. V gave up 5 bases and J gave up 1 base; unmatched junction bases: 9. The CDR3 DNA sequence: TGTGCCAGCAGTTTTAAGCGGGGGCCCGGCACAGATACGCAGTATTTT. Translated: CASSFKRGPGTDTQYF.

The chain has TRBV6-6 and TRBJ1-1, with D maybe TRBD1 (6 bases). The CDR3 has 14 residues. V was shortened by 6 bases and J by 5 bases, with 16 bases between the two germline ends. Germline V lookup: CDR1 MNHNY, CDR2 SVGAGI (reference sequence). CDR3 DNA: TGTGCCAGCAGCCCGGACAGCACGGTGACTGAAGCTTTCTTT. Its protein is CASSPDSTVTEAFF.

CDR3 sequence reads: CASTSTGVTEAFF. As DNA, the CDR3 is TGTGCCAGCACCTCAACAGGGGTTACTGAAGCTTTCTTT. This chain connects TRBV6-5 to TRBJ1-1; the match to TRBD1 covers 7 bases. There are 13 residues in the CDR3. Germline lookup yields CDR1 MNHEY and CDR2 SVGAGI. V dropped 7 bases and J dropped 5; count of bases not matched to a gene: 7.

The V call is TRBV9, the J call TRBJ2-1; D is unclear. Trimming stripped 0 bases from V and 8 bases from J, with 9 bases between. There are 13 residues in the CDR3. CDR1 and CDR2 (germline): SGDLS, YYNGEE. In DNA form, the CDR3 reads TGTGCCAGCAGCGTAGACGCAACGGATGAGCAGTTCTTC. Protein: CASSVDATDEQFF.

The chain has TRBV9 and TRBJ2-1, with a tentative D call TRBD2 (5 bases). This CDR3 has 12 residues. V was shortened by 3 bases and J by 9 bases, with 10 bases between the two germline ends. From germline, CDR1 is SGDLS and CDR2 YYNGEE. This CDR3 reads CASSEPAAEQFF. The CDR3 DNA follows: TGTGCCAGCAGCGAACCAGCGGCTGAGCAGTTCTTC.

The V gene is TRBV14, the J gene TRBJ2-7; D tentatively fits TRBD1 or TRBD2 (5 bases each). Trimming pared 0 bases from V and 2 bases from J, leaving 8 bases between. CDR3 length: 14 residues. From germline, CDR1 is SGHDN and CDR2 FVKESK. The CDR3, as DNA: TGTGCCAGCAGCCAAGATTTGGGGGCCTACGAGCAGTACTTC. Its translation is CASSQDLGAYEQYF.

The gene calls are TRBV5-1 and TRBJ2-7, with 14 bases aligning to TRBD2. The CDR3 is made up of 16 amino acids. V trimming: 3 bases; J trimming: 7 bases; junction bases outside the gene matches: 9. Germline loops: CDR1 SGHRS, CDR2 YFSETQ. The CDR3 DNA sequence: TGCGCCAGCAGCTCTTGGACTAGCGGGGGGCAGGAGGAGCAGTACTTC. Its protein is CASSSWTSGGQEEQYF.

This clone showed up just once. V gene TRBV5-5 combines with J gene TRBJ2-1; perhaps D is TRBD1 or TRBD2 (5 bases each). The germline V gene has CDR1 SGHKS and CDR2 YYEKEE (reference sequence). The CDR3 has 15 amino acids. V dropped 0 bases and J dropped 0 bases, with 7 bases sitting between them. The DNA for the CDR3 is TGTGCCAGCAGCTTGGAGGGGAGCTCCTACAATGAGCAGTTCTTC. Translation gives CASSLEGSSYNEQFF.

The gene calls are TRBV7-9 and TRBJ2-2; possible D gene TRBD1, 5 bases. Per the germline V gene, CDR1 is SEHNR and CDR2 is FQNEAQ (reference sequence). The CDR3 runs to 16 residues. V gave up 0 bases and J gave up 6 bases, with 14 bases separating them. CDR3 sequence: CASSLAAGKGAGELFF. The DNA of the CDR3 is TGTGCCAGCAGCTTAGCGGCAGGGAAGGGCGCCGGGGAGCTGTTTTTT.

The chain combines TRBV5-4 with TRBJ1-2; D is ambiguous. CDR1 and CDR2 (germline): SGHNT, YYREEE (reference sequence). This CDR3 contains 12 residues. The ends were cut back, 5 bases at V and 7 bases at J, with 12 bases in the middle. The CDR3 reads CASRAQSGGYTF. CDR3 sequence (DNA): TGTGCCAGCAGGGCTCAAAGCGGTGGCTACACCTTC.

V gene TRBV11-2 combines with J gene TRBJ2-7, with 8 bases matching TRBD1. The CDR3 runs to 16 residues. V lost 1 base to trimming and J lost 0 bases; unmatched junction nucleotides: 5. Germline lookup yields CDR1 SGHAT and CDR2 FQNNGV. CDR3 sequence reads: CASSLGRQGSSYEQYF. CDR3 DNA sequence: TGTGCCAGCAGCTTAGGCCGACAGGGGAGCTCCTACGAGCAGTACTTC.

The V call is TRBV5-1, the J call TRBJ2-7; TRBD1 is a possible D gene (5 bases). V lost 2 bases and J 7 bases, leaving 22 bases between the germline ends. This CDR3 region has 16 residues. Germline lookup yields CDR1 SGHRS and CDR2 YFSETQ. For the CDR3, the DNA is TGCGCCAGCAGCTTAAACCTGGCCCAGGGTGGTTTGGAGCAGTACTTC. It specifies CASSLNLAQGGLEQYF.

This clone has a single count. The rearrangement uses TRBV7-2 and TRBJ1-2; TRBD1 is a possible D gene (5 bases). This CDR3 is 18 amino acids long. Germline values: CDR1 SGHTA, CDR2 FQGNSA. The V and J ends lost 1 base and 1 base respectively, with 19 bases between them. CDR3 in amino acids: CASSLVSPTGGGNYGYTF. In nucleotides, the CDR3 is TGTGCCAGCAGCTTAGTCAGCCCTACCGGGGGGGGTAACTATGGCTACACCTTC.

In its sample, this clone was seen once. The CDR3, as DNA: TGCAGCGTTGCCCCTAGCGGGGGCTACGAGCAGTACTTC. It specifies CSVAPSGGYEQYF. The chain has TRBV29-1 and TRBJ2-7; 10 nucleotides agree with TRBD2. Germline values: CDR1 SQVTM, CDR2 ANQGSEA. The CDR3 sequence is 13 residues long. The V gene end was trimmed by 4 bases and the J gene end by 3 bases; junction bases not matched to a gene: 3.

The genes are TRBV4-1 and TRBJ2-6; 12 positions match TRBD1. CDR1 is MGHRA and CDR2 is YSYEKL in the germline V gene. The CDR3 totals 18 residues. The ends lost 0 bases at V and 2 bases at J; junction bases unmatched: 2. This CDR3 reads CASSQEGQGAPGANVLTF. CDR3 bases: TGCGCCAGCAGCCAAGAGGGACAGGGGGCCCCTGGGGCCAACGTCCTGACTTTC.